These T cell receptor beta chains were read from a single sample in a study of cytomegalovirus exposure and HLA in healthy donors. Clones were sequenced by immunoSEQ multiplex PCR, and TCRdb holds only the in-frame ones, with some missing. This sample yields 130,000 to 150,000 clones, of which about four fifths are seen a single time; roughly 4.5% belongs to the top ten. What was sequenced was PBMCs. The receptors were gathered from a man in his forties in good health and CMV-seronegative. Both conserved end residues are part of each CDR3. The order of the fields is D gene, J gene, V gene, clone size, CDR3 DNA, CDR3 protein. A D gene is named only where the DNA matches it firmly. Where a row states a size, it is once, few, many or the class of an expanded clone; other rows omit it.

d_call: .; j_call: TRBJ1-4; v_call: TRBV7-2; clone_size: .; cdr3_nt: TGTGCCAGCAGCCGACACAGTGCCCTTAATGAAAAACTGTTTTTT; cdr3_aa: CASSRHSALNEKLFF
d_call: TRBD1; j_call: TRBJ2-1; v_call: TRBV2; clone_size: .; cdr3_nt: TGTGCCAGCCACCGACAGGGCTACAATGAGCAGTTCTTC; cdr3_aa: CASHRQGYNEQFF
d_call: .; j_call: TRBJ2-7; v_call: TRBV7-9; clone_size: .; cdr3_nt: TGTTCCAGCAGCGGGACAGCCTACGAGCAGTACTTC; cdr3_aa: CSSSGTAYEQYF
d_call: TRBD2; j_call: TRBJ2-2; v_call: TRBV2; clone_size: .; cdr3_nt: TGTGCCAGCATATCCGGGACTAGCGGGGGGGCCGTCCCCGGGGAGCTGTTTTTT; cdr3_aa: CASISGTSGGAVPGELFF
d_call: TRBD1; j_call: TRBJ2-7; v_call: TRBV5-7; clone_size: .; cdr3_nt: TGTGCCAGCAGCTTTTCCGACAGGGATCGACCCTACGAGCAGTACTTC; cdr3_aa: CASSFSDRDRPYEQYF
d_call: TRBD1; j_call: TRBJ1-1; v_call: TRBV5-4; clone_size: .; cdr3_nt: TGTGCCAGCAGCTTGGGAGTGACAGGGACCACTGAAGCTTTCTTT; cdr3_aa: CASSLGVTGTTEAFF
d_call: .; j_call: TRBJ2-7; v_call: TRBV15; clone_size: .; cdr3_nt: TGTGCCACCAGCGGAACATACTACAACAGGGTCAGTTCCTACGAGCAGTACTTC; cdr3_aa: CATSGTYYNRVSSYEQYF
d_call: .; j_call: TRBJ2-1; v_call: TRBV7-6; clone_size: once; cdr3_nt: TGTGCCAGCAGCCCGGTGGGGGGGCGACTCAATGAGCAGTTCTTC; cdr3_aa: CASSPVGGRLNEQFF
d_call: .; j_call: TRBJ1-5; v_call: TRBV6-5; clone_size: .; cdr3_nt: TGTGCCAGCAGTTACAGGCAGGATAGCAATCAGCCCCAGCATTTT; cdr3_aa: CASSYRQDSNQPQHF
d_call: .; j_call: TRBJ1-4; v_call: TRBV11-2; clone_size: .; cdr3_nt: TGTGCCAGCAGCTTAGTCCGGGATTCTAATGAAAAACTGTTTTTT; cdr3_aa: CASSLVRDSNEKLFF
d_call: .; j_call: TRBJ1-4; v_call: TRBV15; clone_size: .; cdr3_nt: TGTGCCACCAGCAGAGACAGGGGCGCTGAAAAACTGTTTTTT; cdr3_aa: CATSRDRGAEKLFF
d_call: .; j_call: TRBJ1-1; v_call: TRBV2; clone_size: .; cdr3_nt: TGTGCCAGCCTAGTTCGCACTGAAGCTTTCTTT; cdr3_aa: CASLVRTEAFF
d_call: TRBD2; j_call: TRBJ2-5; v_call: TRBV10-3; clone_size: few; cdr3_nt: TGTGCCATCAGTGACCCAGCGGGGGGACAAGAGACCCAGTACTTC; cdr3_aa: CAISDPAGGQETQYF
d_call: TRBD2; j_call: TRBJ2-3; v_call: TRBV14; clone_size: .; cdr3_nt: TGTGCCAGCAGCCACCGACCGGGACTAGCGGGGGGCACAGATACGCAGTATTTT; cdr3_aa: CASSHRPGLAGGTDTQYF
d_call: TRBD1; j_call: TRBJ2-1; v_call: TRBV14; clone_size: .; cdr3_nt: TGTGCCAGCAGCGGCCGACAGGGGGCGCGCTATGAGCAGTTCTTC; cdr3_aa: CASSGRQGARYEQFF
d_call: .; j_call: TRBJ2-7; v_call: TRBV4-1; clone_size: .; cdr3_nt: TGCGCCAGCAGCCAAGAGAGAATGACCTACGAGCAGTACTTC; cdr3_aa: CASSQERMTYEQYF
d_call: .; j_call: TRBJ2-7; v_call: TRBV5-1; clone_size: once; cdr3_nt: TGCGCCAGCAGCTTGATTGCTTCAGGGGCTAACAACGAGCAGTACTTC; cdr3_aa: CASSLIASGANNEQYF
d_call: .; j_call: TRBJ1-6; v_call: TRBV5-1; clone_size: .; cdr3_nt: TGCGCCAGCAGCTCATCCAGCGCCGCCCGTAATAATTCACCCCTCCACTTT; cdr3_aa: CASSSSSAARNNSPLHF
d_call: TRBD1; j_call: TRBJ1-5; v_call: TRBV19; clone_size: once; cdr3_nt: TGTGCCAGTCAAGACAGGGGCTACAATCAGCCCCAGCATTTT; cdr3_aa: CASQDRGYNQPQHF
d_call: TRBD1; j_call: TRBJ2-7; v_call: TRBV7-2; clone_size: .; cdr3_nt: TGTGCCAGCACCCAACCGACAGGGTCTTACGAGCAGTACTTC; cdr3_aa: CASTQPTGSYEQYF
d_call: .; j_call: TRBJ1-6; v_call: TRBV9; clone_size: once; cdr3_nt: TGTGCCAGCAGCCCTACCGATTCACCCCTCCACTTT; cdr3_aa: CASSPTDSPLHF
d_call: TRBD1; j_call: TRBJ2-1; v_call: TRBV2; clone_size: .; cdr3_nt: TGTGCCAGCAGTAGACAGGGTATTAGCTACAATGAGCAGTTCTTC; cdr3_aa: CASSRQGISYNEQFF
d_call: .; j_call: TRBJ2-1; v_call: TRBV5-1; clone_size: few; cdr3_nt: TGCGCCAGCAGCTTGGGGGGGCAAAGCTCCTACAATGAGCAGTTCTTC; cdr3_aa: CASSLGGQSSYNEQFF
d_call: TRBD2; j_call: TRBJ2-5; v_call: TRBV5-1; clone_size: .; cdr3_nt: TGCGCCAGCAGCTGGGGACTAGCGGATCAAGAGACCCAGTACTTC; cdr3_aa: CASSWGLADQETQYF
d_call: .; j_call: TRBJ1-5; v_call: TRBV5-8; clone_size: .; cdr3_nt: TGTGCCAGCAGCTCCTTGTCGGGGGGCCAGCCCCAGCATTTT; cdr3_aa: CASSSLSGGQPQHF
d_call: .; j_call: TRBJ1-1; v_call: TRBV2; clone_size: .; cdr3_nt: TGTGCCAACCACAGGGCGGGTACTGAAGCTTTCTTT; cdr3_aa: CANHRAGTEAFF
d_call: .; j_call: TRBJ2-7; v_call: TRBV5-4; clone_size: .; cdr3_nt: TGTGCCAGCAGCAATAGACAGGCGTCCTTTTACGAGCAGTACTTC; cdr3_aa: CASSNRQASFYEQYF
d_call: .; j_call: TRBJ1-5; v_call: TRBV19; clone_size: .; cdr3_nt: TGTGCCAGTAGTAGGGGTCGGGGCAGGACAGATCAGCCCCAGCATTTT; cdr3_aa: CASSRGRGRTDQPQHF
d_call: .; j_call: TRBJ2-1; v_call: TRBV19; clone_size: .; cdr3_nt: TGTGCCAGTAATAAGGGGGACAATGAGCAGTTCTTC; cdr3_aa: CASNKGDNEQFF
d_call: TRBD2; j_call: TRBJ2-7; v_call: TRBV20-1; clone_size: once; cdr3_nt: TGCAGTGCTACGGGACTAGCGGAGCAGTACTTC; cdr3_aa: CSATGLAEQYF
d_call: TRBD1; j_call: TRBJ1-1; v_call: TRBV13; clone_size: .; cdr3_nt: TGTGCCAGCCGACTTAGACAGGGGGCATTCGGGAACACTGAAGCTTTCTTT; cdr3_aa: CASRLRQGAFGNTEAFF
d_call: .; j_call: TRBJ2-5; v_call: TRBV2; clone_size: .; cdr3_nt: TGTGCCGCAGGACTCATCATGGAGACCCAGTACTTC; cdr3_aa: CAAGLIMETQYF
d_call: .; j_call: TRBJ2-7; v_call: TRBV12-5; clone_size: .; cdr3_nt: TGTGCTAGTGGCCGGGGGGCAATAGACGAGCAGTACTTC; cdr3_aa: CASGRGAIDEQYF
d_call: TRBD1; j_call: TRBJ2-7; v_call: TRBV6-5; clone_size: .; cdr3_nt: TGTGCCAGCAGGGCGGGACAGGGGCTGAAGCAGTACTTC; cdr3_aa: CASRAGQGLKQYF
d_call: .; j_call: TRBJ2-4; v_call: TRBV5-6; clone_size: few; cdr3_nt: TGTGCCAGCAGCTCGTTAATCCAGGGGAACATTCAGTACTTC; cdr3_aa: CASSSLIQGNIQYF
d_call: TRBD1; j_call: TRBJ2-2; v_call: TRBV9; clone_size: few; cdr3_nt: TGTGCCAGCAGCGTAGGATCTAGAGGAAGACAGGGGGGCTCCGGGGAGCTGTTTTTT; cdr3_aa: CASSVGSRGRQGGSGELFF
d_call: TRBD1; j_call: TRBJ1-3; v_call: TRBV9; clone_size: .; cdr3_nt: TGTGCCAGCAGTGTCGAGTTAGGGGACAGGAGCTCTGGAAACACCATATATTTT; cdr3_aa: CASSVELGDRSSGNTIYF
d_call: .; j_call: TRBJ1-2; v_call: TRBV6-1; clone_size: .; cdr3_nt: TGTGCCAGCAGTGTGGGGCAGAACTATGGCTACACCTTC; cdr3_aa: CASSVGQNYGYTF
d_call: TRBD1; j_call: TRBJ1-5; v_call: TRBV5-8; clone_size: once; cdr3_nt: TGTGCCAGCAGCCCTATGAAGTTGATGGGACAGGGAAATCAGCCCCAGCATTTT; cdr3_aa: CASSPMKLMGQGNQPQHF
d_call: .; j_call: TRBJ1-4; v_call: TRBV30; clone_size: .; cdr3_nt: TGTGCCTGGAGTGTCGAATCCGGGACACGAAATGAAAAACTGTTTTTT; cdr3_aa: CAWSVESGTRNEKLFF
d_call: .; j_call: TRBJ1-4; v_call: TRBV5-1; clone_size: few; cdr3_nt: TGCGCCAGCAGCTTGGACAGCACTAATGAAAAACTGTTTTTT; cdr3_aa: CASSLDSTNEKLFF
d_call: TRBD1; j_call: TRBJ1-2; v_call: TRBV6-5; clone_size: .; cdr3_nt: TGTGCCAGCAGCCGGGACAGGGCCCCCTATGGCTACACCTTC; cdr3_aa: CASSRDRAPYGYTF
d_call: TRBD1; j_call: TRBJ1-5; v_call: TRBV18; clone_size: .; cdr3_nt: TGTGCCAGCTCACCGGACAGGGGGAGCAATCAGCCCCAGCATTTT; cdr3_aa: CASSPDRGSNQPQHF
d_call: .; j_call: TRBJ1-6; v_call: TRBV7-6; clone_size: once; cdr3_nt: TGTGCCAGCAGCTTAGAGCTTGCAGGGGCAGGGGTTTCACCCCTCCACTTT; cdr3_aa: CASSLELAGAGVSPLHF
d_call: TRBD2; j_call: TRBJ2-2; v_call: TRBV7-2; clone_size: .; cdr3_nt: TGTGCCAGCAGCCGAAAAGGACTAGCGGGGCCCTTATCTGCCGGGGAGCTGTTTTTT; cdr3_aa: CASSRKGLAGPLSAGELFF
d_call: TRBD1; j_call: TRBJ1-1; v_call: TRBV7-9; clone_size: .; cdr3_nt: TGTGCCAGCAGCCTTACCGGGACAGGGGGCTCTGAAGCCTTCTTT; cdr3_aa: CASSLTGTGGSEAFF